These T cell receptor beta chains were read from a single sample in a study of Tregs in tolerant kidney transplant recipients. Using immunoSEQ multiplex PCR, the repertoire was profiled, and TCRdb retains in-frame clones only, with some absent. The sample shows about 110,000 clones, around 90% of them seen only once. The input for sequencing was CD4+ T cells from blood, taken before the transplant. These receptors were collected from a human donor who received a combined kidney and bone marrow transplant. The CDR3 runs from the conserved cysteine through the conserved F or W. A D gene is named only where the DNA matches it firmly. Clone size, where shown, is once, few, many, or a class for clones that have expanded.

clone size	D gene	J gene	V gene	CDR3 DNA	CDR3 protein
few	-	TRBJ1-2	TRBV5-4	TGTGCCAGCAGCTTGGGCGCAGGGGACGGCTATGGCTACACCTTC	CASSLGAGDGYGYTF
-	TRBD2	TRBJ2-7	TRBV5-1	TGCGCCAGCAGCTATAGCGGGGGCGACTACGAGCAGTACTTC	CASSYSGGDYEQYF
-	-	TRBJ2-4	TRBV11-2	TGTGCCAGCAGCTTATGGCCTAGGGCGGGGAACATTCAGTACTTC	CASSLWPRAGNIQYF
many	TRBD2	TRBJ2-3	TRBV5-6	TGTGCCAGCAGTTCCCTAGCGGGGGGCTTTCGTACGCAGTATTTT	CASSSLAGGFRTQYF
-	TRBD1	TRBJ1-5	TRBV28	TGTGCCAGCAGTACCCCACCGGACAGGAAAAGCAATCAGCCCCAGCATTTT	CASSTPPDRKSNQPQHF
once	-	TRBJ1-3	TRBV18	TGTGCCAGCTCACCACCCTCCGAGTCGGGAAACACCATATATTTT	CASSPPSESGNTIYF
-	-	TRBJ2-2	TRBV2	TGTGCCAGTAGCCTAGCGTACACCGGGGAGCTGTTTTTT	CASSLAYTGELFF
-	-	TRBJ2-5	TRBV9	TGTGCCAGCAGCCCATCAGTACAAGAGACCCAGTACTTC	CASSPSVQETQYF
-	TRBD1	TRBJ1-2	TRBV27	TGTGCCAGCAGTACGCCGGGACAGGGGGCCTATGGCTACACCTTC	CASSTPGQGAYGYTF
-	-	TRBJ1-2	TRBV5-4	TGTGCCAGCAGCTTGGACTCAGGCCTCTATGGCTACACCTTC	CASSLDSGLYGYTF
-	-	TRBJ2-5	TRBV5-8	TGTGCCAGCAGCTTGGAAGGGGCCTCTTTGACCCAGTACTTC	CASSLEGASLTQYF
once	TRBD1	TRBJ1-1	TRBV5-1	TGCGCCAGCAGCTCACAGGGGGCTGGCACTGAAGCTTTCTTT	CASSSQGAGTEAFF
-	-	TRBJ2-7	TRBV12-5	TGTGCTAGTGGTCTACGATTACAAGAGCGGTACGAGCAGTACTTC	CASGLRLQERYEQYF
-	-	TRBJ1-2	TRBV5-6	TGTGCCAGCAGCCCAACCGGGGGGTCTGTATATGGCTACACCTTC	CASSPTGGSVYGYTF
once	TRBD1	TRBJ2-7	TRBV2	TGTGCCAGCCTTAGGGGGACAGGGGCGGCTTCGTTGTACTTC	CASLRGTGAASLYF
-	TRBD1	TRBJ1-2	TRBV5-1	TGCGCCAGCAGCTTTCCCGGGACAGGGGGGCCTGGGGGCTACACCTTC	CASSFPGTGGPGGYTF
-	TRBD1	TRBJ1-1	TRBV19	TGTGCCAGTACGCGGACAGGGAGGCCTGAAGCTTTCTTT	CASTRTGRPEAFF
-	-	TRBJ1-2	TRBV7-2	TGTGCCAGCAGCTTCCCTCTGGCAGGGAACTATGGCTACACCTTC	CASSFPLAGNYGYTF
-	-	TRBJ1-5	TRBV10-2	TGCGCCAGCAGTTTCCAAGGGGATCAGCCCCAGCATTTT	CASSFQGDQPQHF
once	-	TRBJ2-1	TRBV28	TGTGCCAGCAGCCCAGGGGACAACAACTTTTACAATGAGCAGTTCTTC	CASSPGDNNFYNEQFF
-	TRBD1	TRBJ2-5	TRBV4-2	TGTGCCAGCAGCCGTTCGACAGGGGTCCAAGAGACCCAGTACTTC	CASSRSTGVQETQYF
-	TRBD2	TRBJ2-1	TRBV4-3	TGCGCCAGCAGCCAACTCAGGACTAGCGGGAGTAGTGAGCAGTTCTTC	CASSQLRTSGSSEQFF
-	TRBD2	TRBJ2-1	TRBV5-1	TGCGCCAGCAGCGATAGCGGGGACTCCTACAATGAGCAGTTCTTC	CASSDSGDSYNEQFF
once	TRBD2	TRBJ2-5	TRBV6-5	TGTGCCAGCAGCCGCGGGACTAGCGGCCAAGAGACCCAGTACTTC	CASSRGTSGQETQYF
-	TRBD2	TRBJ2-5	TRBV7-2	TGTGCCAGCAGCTTAGGTGCGGGGGGGCGAGTGGAGACCCAGTACTTC	CASSLGAGGRVETQYF
-	-	TRBJ2-5	TRBV5-4	TGTGCCAGCAGCTTGCGAGTAATCGAGACCCAGTACTTC	CASSLRVIETQYF
few	TRBD2	TRBJ2-7	TRBV4-1	TGCGCCAGCAGCCGACCCGGGACTAGGCCCTACGAGCAGTACTTC	CASSRPGTRPYEQYF
-	TRBD1	TRBJ1-1	TRBV5-1	TGCGCCAGCAGCCCACAGGGGGCGCGGAACACTGAAGCTTTCTTT	CASSPQGARNTEAFF
-	TRBD1	TRBJ2-2	TRBV4-1	TGCGCCAGCAGCCAAGAGGGACAGGGTAGGATGGCCAACACCGGGGAGCTGTTTTTT	CASSQEGQGRMANTGELFF
-	-	TRBJ1-1	TRBV18	TGTGCCAGCTCAGCGTACCCTCTCGCTGAAGCTTTCTTT	CASSAYPLAEAFF
-	-	TRBJ2-7	TRBV11-2	TGTGCCAGCAGCTTATTTGAGTACGAGCAGTACTTC	CASSLFEYEQYF
-	-	TRBJ2-5	TRBV13	TGTGCCAGCAGCTTAGCCTGGGGCTCAGAAGAGACCCAGTACTTC	CASSLAWGSEETQYF
-	-	TRBJ2-7	TRBV2	TGTGCCAGCAGTACTGTTCCGGGTTACGAGCAGTACTTC	CASSTVPGYEQYF
-	TRBD2	TRBJ2-7	TRBV28	TGTGCCAGCACCGTGGGGGGGGTCGAGCAGTACTTC	CASTVGGVEQYF
-	TRBD1	TRBJ2-1	TRBV18	TGTGCCAGCTCACGTGGGACAGGGGGCGTCGATGAGCAGTTCTTC	CASSRGTGGVDEQFF
-	TRBD2	TRBJ2-1	TRBV7-7	TGTGCCAGCAGCCTTACGGGACTAGCGGGAGTCGGTGAGCAGTTCTTC	CASSLTGLAGVGEQFF
-	TRBD1	TRBJ1-1	TRBV18	TGTGCCAGCTCACAACCCGGGACAGATGAAGCTTTCTTT	CASSQPGTDEAFF
-	-	TRBJ1-3	TRBV25-1	TGTGCCAGCAGTGCCCCGGGGATTGGAAACACCATATATTTT	CASSAPGIGNTIYF
-	-	TRBJ2-5	TRBV21-1	TGTGCCAGCAGGGGCGCGTCGCTAGCGGGAGGCGGGCGAGAGACCCAGTACTTC	CASRGASLAGGGRETQYF
-	-	TRBJ1-1	TRBV7-2	TGTGCCAGCAGCATCTTAAGGGGGACTGAAGCTTTCTTT	CASSILRGTEAFF
-	TRBD2	TRBJ2-1	TRBV5-4	TGTGCCAGCAGCACAAGGACTAGCGGGAATGAGCAGTTCTTC	CASSTRTSGNEQFF